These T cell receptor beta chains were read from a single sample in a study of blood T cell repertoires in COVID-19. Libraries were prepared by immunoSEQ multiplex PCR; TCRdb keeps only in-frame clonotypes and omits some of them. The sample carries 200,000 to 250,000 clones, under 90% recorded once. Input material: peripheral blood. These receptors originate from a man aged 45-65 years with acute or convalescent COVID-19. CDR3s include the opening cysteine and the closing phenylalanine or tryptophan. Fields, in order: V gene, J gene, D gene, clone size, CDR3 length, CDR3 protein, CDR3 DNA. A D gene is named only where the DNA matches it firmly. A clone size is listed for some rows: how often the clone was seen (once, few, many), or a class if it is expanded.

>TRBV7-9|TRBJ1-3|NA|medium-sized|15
CASSRVQGTGNTIYF
TGTGCCAGCAGCCGTGTCCAGGGGACTGGAAACACCATATATTTT
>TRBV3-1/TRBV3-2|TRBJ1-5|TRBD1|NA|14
CASSPGQINQPQHF
TGTGCCAGCAGCCCGGGACAGATTAATCAGCCCCAGCATTTT
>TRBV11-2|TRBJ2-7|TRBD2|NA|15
CASSLPRGGFYEQYF
TGTGCCAGCAGCCTCCCCCGGGGGGGATTCTACGAGCAGTACTTC
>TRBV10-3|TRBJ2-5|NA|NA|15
CAISGWGGQQETQYF
TGTGCCATCAGTGGGTGGGGGGGCCAACAAGAGACCCAGTACTTC
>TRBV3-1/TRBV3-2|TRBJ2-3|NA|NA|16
CASSHNRGAGTDTQYF
TGTGCCAGCAGCCACAATCGTGGGGCGGGCACAGATACGCAGTATTTT
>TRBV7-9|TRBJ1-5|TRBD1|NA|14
CASSLQGGGQPQHF
TGTGCCAGCAGCTTACAGGGGGGCGGTCAGCCCCAGCATTTT
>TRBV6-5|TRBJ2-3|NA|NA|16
CASSYSRAFRTDTQYF
TGTGCCAGCAGTTACTCGAGGGCATTTCGCACAGATACGCAGTATTTT
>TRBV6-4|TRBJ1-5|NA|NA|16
CASSDPEAGSGQPQHF
TGTGCCAGCAGTGACCCTGAAGCAGGGTCGGGCCAGCCCCAGCATTTT
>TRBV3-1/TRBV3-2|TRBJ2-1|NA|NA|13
CASSQTEYHEQFF
TGTGCCAGCAGCCAAACCGAGTACCATGAGCAGTTCTTC
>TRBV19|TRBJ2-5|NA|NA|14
CASSTLRAGETQYF
TGTGCCAGTAGTACACTCCGAGCAGGGGAGACCCAGTACTTC
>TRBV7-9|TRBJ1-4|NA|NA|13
CASRNFQAEKLFF
TGTGCCAGCAGAAACTTCCAGGCCGAAAAACTGTTTTTT
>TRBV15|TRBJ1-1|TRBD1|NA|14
CATSRGQGATEAFF
TGTGCCACCAGCAGGGGACAGGGGGCTACTGAAGCTTTCTTT
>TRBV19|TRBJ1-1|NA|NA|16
CASSIAGGPMNTEAFF
TGTGCCAGTAGTATAGCGGGGGGCCCTATGAACACTGAAGCTTTCTTT
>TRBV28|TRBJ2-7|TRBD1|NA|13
CASTSGQGYEQYF
TGTGCCAGCACCTCCGGACAGGGCTACGAGCAGTACTTC
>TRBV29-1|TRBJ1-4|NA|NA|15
CSVEDVRGGDEKLFF
TGCAGCGTTGAAGATGTCAGGGGTGGGGATGAAAAACTGTTTTTT
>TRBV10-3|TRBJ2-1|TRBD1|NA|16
CAISESSGTAANEQFF
TGTGCCATCAGTGAGTCGTCCGGGACAGCTGCTAATGAGCAGTTCTTC
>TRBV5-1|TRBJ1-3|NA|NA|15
CASSLDGEAGNTIYF
TGCGCCAGCAGCTTGGACGGGGAGGCTGGAAACACCATATATTTT
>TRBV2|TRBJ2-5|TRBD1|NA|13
CASRSDRGETQYF
TGTGCCAGCAGGTCAGACAGGGGAGAGACCCAGTACTTC
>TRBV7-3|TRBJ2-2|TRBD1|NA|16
CASSLTAGQGTGELFF
TGTGCCAGCAGCTTAACGGCCGGACAGGGGACCGGGGAGCTGTTTTTT
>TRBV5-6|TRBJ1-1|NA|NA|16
CASSSSGARLNTEAFF
TGTGCCAGCAGCTCGTCAGGCGCCAGATTGAACACTGAAGCTTTCTTT
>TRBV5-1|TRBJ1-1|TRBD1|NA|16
CASSPTAGTANTEAFF
TGCGCCAGCAGCCCCACCGCAGGGACAGCGAACACTGAAGCTTTCTTT
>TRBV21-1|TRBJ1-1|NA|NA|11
CASNGNTEAFF
TGTGCCAGCAACGGGAACACTGAAGCTTTCTTT
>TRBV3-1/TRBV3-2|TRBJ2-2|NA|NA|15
CASSQAFHGGGELFF
TGTGCCAGCAGCCAAGCTTTTCACGGTGGCGGGGAGCTGTTTTTT